These 10 T cell receptor beta chains were sequenced from one sample in a study of cytomegalovirus exposure and HLA in healthy donors (dated by TCRdb to about 2017). To prepare the library, the immunoSEQ multiplex PCR assay was applied. The multiplex PCR relied on a mix of 60 forward primers for TCR Vbeta segments and 13 reverse primers for TCR Jbeta segments. TCRdb carries this immuneACCESS record with in-frame sequences only. Its versions omit some clonotypes, under half of them owing to an unresolved V gene in the studies checked, with the rest unexplained. For this sample there are under 200,000 clones; approximately 80% appear just once. The ten largest account for under 2.5% of the sample. The specimen was PBMCs. These TCRs come from a man aged 45-65 years in good health and CMV-seropositive.

Of note for this clone: Compared with germline, one end of the junction differs, possibly owing to a read error. This same CDR3 is encoded by further DNA sequences in the sample. The rearrangement uses TRBV6-6 and TRBJ2-7, with 8 bases that match TRBD2. The CDR3 is made up of 13 amino acids. Germline V CDR1 and CDR2: MNHNY, SVGAGI (reference sequence). As DNA, the CDR3 is TGTGCCAGCACGGTGGGGGCAGCGGGAGAGCAATACTTC. It is translated as CASTVGAAGEQYF.

This clone was recorded a few times. The V and J genes are TRBV5-1 and TRBJ2-3; TRBD2 aligns across 8 bases. This CDR3 comprises 15 residues. Germline V CDR1 and CDR2: SGHRS, YFSETQ. The V and J ends lost 4 bases and 4 bases, in that order; junction bases with no gene match: 8. DNA of the CDR3: TGCGCCAGCAGCCGGGCGGGGGGATTTGCAGATACGCAGTATTTT. Translated: CASSRAGGFADTQYF.

The rearrangement joins TRBV25-1 to TRBJ1-2; TRBD1 matches 7 bases. The J segment lost 3 bases and the V segment lost 4 bases, leaving 5 bases of the junction unmatched. The length of the CDR3 is 14 residues. CDR1 and CDR2 from the germline V gene are MGHDK and SYGVNS. As DNA, the CDR3 is TGTGCCAGCAGTGCAACAGGGGTATACTATGGCTACACCTTC. It yields the protein CASSATGVYYGYTF.

This clone has a handful of counts. The rearrangement uses TRBV10-1 and TRBJ2-5, with 7 positions matching TRBD1. V dropped 2 bases and J dropped 5; count of bases not matched to a gene: 5. CDR1 and CDR2 (germline): WNHNN, SYGVQD (reference sequence). The CDR3 is made up of 14 amino acids. The CDR3 DNA reads as TGCGCCAGCAGTGAGACAGGGGTAGGGGAGACCCAGTACTTC. Its protein product is CASSETGVGETQYF.

The rearrangement uses TRBV15 and TRBJ2-5; TRBD1 agrees at 9 bases. Germline CDR1 is LNHNV and CDR2 is YYDKDF (reference sequence). This CDR3 region has 17 residues. J gave up 0 bases and V 4 bases, and 9 bases lay outside the gene matches. CDR3 nucleotides: TGTGCCACCAGCACTCTTCGGGACAGGGCGTACCAAGAGACCCAGTACTTC. It is translated as CATSTLRDRAYQETQYF.

The chain has TRBV7-2 and TRBJ1-2; tentatively, D is TRBD1 (5 bases). With 0 bases removed from V and 7 bases from J, the gap between germline ends came to 9 bases. CDR1 and CDR2 (germline): SGHTA, FQGNSA. The CDR3 spans 13 residues. CDR3 sequence: CASSLAQVGGYTF. DNA of the CDR3: TGTGCCAGCAGCTTAGCACAGGTCGGTGGCTACACCTTC.

The chain combines TRBV10-1 with TRBJ2-1; D is possibly TRBD2 (5 bases). Germline V gene sequence: CDR1 WNHNN, CDR2 SYGVQD (reference sequence). CDR3 length equals 13 residues. The V gene lost 5 bases and the J gene lost 5 bases, with 10 bases spanning the gap. CDR3 protein: CASSRRTDNEQFF. The DNA of the CDR3 is TGCGCCAGCAGTAGACGGACTGACAATGAGCAGTTCTTC.

This chain connects TRBV5-1 to TRBJ1-4, with TRBD1 matching 8 bases. Per the germline V gene, CDR1 is SGHRS and CDR2 is YFSETQ. The CDR3 covers 15 residues. The ends lost 4 bases at V and 7 bases at J; junction bases unmatched: 9. The CDR3 region is CASSLLAGGSEKLFF. As DNA, the CDR3 is TGCGCCAGCAGCCTACTCGCAGGGGGCTCTGAAAAACTGTTTTTT.

This chain links TRBV9 with TRBJ2-2, with 7 bases that match TRBD1. Germline trimming cut 1 base from V and 1 base from J; bases unmatched to any gene: 4. The CDR3 is 16 residues long. Germline V gene sequence: CDR1 SGDLS, CDR2 YYNGEE. The CDR3 protein is CASSVSGTVNTGELFF. The CDR3 DNA follows: TGTGCCAGCAGCGTATCCGGGACAGTGAACACCGGGGAGCTGTTTTTT.

The chain combines TRBV5-1 with TRBJ1-1; the D is unclear. This CDR3 has 13 amino acids. V was trimmed by 0 bases and J by 8 bases, leaving 11 bases between them. Germline CDR1 SGHRS, CDR2 YFSETQ. The CDR3 region has the DNA TGCGCCAGCAGCTTGGAAAGAAATGAGGAAGCTTTCTTT. Residues: CASSLERNEEAFF.